Here is one T cell receptor beta chain with its context. Its antigen remains unknown. Stated time point: 2014-2015 season, 7 days after vaccination. Sorted blood CD4 subsets were sequenced before and after adults received seasonal inactivated influenza vaccine. This sample is drawn from a study of follicular helper T cells after annual influenza vaccination. Assay used: immunoSEQ multiplex PCR; TCRdb lists only in-frame clones, some missing. This table holds about 15,000 clones, around 85% found once. Study outcomes and limitations: Productive TCRB sequences came from only about 10-22% of cells. Day 7 ICOS+CD38+ clones were most often found later in ICOS-CD38- cTfh cells. Yearly vaccinations repeatedly recalled conserved clonotypes in ICOS+CD38+ cTfh.

This TCR was sampled from an adult who received the influenza vaccine. Sequenced material: CXCR5+ CD38- circulating T follicular helper cells from blood, taken 7 days after influenza vaccination. Subset in this sample: circulating Tfh, non-naive CD4+CXCR5+PD-1+ (ICOS+CD38+ or ICOS-CD38-).

The CDR3 coding sequence is TGTGCCAGCAGTCCCCGACAGGGGTCCACAACTAATGAAAAACTGTTTTTT. Protein product: CASSPRQGSTTNEKLFF. The chain is built from TRBV27 and TRBJ1-4; 8 bases line up with TRBD1. Germline V gene sequence: CDR1 MNHEY, CDR2 SMNVEV (reference sequence). The CDR3 extends over 17 amino acids. The V segment lost 5 bases and the J segment 0 bases; nucleotides outside the gene matches: 8.